The 6 T cell receptor delta chains given below trace back to one sample, sequenced in a study of gamma-delta T cells after stem cell transplantation (TCRdb year 2016). The library was generated by RT-PCR. TCRdb shows the sequencer as Illumina MiSeq. Clone calls in TCRdb were regenerated from the public reads with CATT, after which identical DNA sequences shared one row. The sample includes approximately 3,000 delta-chain clones, with around 1.8% observed a single time. Around 32% of the sample is taken by the ten largest. What was sequenced was gamma-delta T cells. These TCRs come from a human donor. It is not recorded whose cells these are; they may come from a transplant donor.

The sample holds a few counts of this clone. A read error likely explains why the TCRdb protein, taken from a much larger clone, differs from this DNA's translation at residue 16; the protein shown is translated from the DNA. V gene TRDV2 combines with J gene TRDJ1; 10 bases map to TRDD3. The CDR3 contains 18 residues. CDR1 and CDR2 (germline): GEAIGNYY, EKD. The CDR3 bases are TGTGCCTGTGACACCGTCGACAAAACTGGGGGATTTACCGATAAACCCATCTTT. Protein sequence: CACDTVDKTGGFTDKPIF.

Details on this clone: This probably arose from a read error, given a far larger clone one base away. At the DNA level, this CDR3 is encoded by other sequences in the same sample as well. J is TRDJ1 and V is TRDV2; 13 bases match TRDD3. The CDR3 runs 17 residues. CDR1 and CDR2 (germline): GEAIGNYY, EKD. This chain's CDR3 is CACDALLGDTYTDKLIF. CDR3 DNA sequence: TGTGCCTGTGACGCCTTACTGGGGGATACGTACACCGATAAGCTCATCTTT.

In this sample, this clone turned up a few times. V gene TRDV2 combines with J gene TRDJ1; TRDD3 matches 7 bases. Germline assignment: CDR1 GEAIGNYY and CDR2 EKD. J was trimmed by 0 bases and V by 3 bases; bases with no gene match: 12. The CDR3 loop spans 17 amino acids. The CDR3, as DNA: TGTGCCTGTGACGGGCTGGGGGGCCCCAGGGACACCGATAAACTCATCTTT. Protein product: CACDGLGGPRDTDKLIF.

Regarding this clone: A far larger clone lies a single base away; this is likely a read error. V and J are TRDV2 and TRDJ1, with 9 bases that match TRDD3. V lost 2 bases and J lost 3; bases outside the gene matches: 21. This CDR3 is built from 20 residues. Germline values: CDR1 GEAIGNYY, CDR2 EKD. The CDR3 sequence is CACDINTGGPWGIYADKLIF. CDR3 in DNA: TGTGCCTGTGACATCAATACTGGGGGACCCTGGGGCATATACGCCGATAAACTCATCTTT.

As to this clone: Other DNA sequences in this specimen translate into the identical CDR3. This chain uses TRDV1 with TRDJ1; TRDD3 matches 10 bases. CDR1 and CDR2 from the germline V gene are TSWWSYY and QGS. V gave up 3 bases and J gave up 5 bases; unmatched junction bases: 42. The CDR3 contains 27 residues. Here the CDR3 DNA reads TGTGCTCTTGGGGACCTCGATGGCCTTCCCCTTAGTAACAGGGGGATACGCGGGGGTCTTCGTACTGATAAACTCATCTTT. Its translation is CALGDLDGLPLSNRGIRGGLRTDKLIF.

This clone is medium-sized (0.01 to 0.1%) within its sample. Distinct nucleotide sequences in the sample also encode this CDR3. This chain uses TRDV2 with TRDJ3; weak D call: TRDD3 (5 bases). Trimming pared 3 bases from V and 0 bases from J, leaving 11 bases between. Per the germline V gene, CDR1 is GEAIGNYY and CDR2 is EKD. This CDR3 is 17 amino acids long. The CDR3 bases are TGTGCCTGTGACGGTACTGGAAGCTCCTGGGACACCCGACAGATGTTTTTC. Its protein is CACDGTGSSWDTRQMFF.